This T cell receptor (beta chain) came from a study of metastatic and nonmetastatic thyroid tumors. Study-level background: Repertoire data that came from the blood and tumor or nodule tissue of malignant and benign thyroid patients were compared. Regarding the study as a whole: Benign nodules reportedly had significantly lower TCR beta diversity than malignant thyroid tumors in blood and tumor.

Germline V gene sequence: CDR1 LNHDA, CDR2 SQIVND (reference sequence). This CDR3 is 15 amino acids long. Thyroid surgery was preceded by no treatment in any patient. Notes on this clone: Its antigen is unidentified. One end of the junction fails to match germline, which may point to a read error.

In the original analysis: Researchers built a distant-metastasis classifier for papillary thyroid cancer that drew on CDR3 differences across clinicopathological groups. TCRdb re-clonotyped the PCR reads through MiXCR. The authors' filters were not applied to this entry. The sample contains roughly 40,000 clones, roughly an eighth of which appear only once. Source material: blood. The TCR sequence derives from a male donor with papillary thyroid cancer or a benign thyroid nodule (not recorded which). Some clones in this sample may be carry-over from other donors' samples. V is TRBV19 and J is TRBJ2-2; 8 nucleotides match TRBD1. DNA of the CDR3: TGTGTCAGTAGTAGAGGGACAGGCAATACCGGGGAGCTGTTTTTT. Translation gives CVSSRGTGNTGELFF.